This T cell receptor beta chain was recovered during a study of T cells in Graves' hyperthyroidism and ophthalmopathy. At least 3 on the Clinical Activity Score was recorded for ophthalmopathy patients, who also had NOSPECS grade at least 4 and duration under 3 months. Study findings and constraints: For ophthalmopathy, model prediction preceded onset by a median about six months. Most thyroid clonotypes that were expanded above 0.001 also turned up in blood. In simple terms, a model built on 13 V-J features told ophthalmopathy apart from stable hyperthyroidism.

Germline CDR1 and CDR2: KGHSH and LQKENI. J lost 5 bases, V lost 2 bases, and 10 bases had no gene match. This CDR3 is 17 amino acids long. This clonotype was seen more than once but under ten times. The target antigen is unknown. The source material, RNA transcripts, was used to amplify TCR beta CDR3 regions. The HTBI primer set drove a first-round RT-PCR of the TCR CDR3. Using its own MiXCR run on the multiplex PCR reads, TCRdb lists one record per CDR3 protein. The repertoire has 500,000 to 800,000 distinct CDR3 sequences, about 14% of them found once; the top ten carry approximately 13%. This TCR was recovered from a woman aged 45 to 65 with Graves' ophthalmopathy. The chain recombines TRBV18 with TRBJ2-2, with 8 bases identical to TRBD2. The sample taken for sequencing was blood. The DNA for the CDR3 is TGTGCCAGCTCACCAAGGAATCCGGGACTAGGTACCGGGGAGCTGTTTTTT. It encodes CASSPRNPGLGTGELFF.